This record covers a single T cell receptor (beta chain). The CDR3 totals 14 residues. V lost 4 bases, J lost 8 bases, and 6 bases stayed unmatched. Per the germline V gene, CDR1 is SGHVS and CDR2 is FNYEAQ. Only in-frame clones appear in the TCRdb table, and some are missing; sequencing was by immunoSEQ multiplex PCR. The sample has tens of thousands of clones; more than 85% are singletons. The data are from a study of control samples from healthy donors and cancer patients. The TCR was taken from a man aged 40-49 years with colorectal cancer. The sequenced material came from PBMCs. V is TRBV7-6 and J is TRBJ1-4, with 8 bases aligning to TRBD1. The CDR3 bases are TGTGCCAGCAGCTCCGGACAGGGCAAGGAAAAACTGTTTTTT. It is translated as CASSSGQGKEKLFF.